The rows below give T cell receptor beta chains drawn from one sample of a study of OX40 agonist ivuxolimab in advanced cancers. Measured with immunoSEQ multiplex PCR; TCRdb has only the in-frame clones, and not every one. The table lists roughly 150,000 clones, 94% of them singletons, with approximately 0.32% in the top ten. Sequencing was performed on CD4+ or CD8+ T cells sorted from blood, taken in a trial of the OX40 agonist ivuxolimab. These receptors all stem from an adult with an advanced solid tumor such as melanoma, head and neck, liver or kidney cancer. CDR3s include the opening cysteine and the closing phenylalanine or tryptophan. Fields, in order: CDR3 DNA, CDR3 protein, D gene, clone size, J gene, V gene. D genes are given only for firm matches. A clone size is listed for some rows: how often the clone was seen (once, few, many), or a class if it is expanded.

DNA: TGTGCCAGCAGCTTTACAGCGAGTTCCTACGAGCAGTACTTC; CDR3: CASSFTASSYEQYF; D: -; size: once; J: TRBJ2-7; V: TRBV7-2
DNA: TGCAGTGCAAAACGGACCTACGAGCAGTACTTC; CDR3: CSAKRTYEQYF; D: -; size: -; J: TRBJ2-7; V: TRBV20-1
DNA: TGCGCCAGCAGCTCCCGGGACATTCGAGACAATGAGCAGTTCTTC; CDR3: CASSSRDIRDNEQFF; D: -; size: -; J: TRBJ2-1; V: TRBV5-1
DNA: TGTGCCAGCGCAAGGGTCATGAACACTGAAGCTTTCTTT; CDR3: CASARVMNTEAFF; D: -; size: -; J: TRBJ1-1; V: TRBV6-5
DNA: TGTGCTAGTGGTTTGTACTCAGGGGTCGGCACCGGGGAGCTGTTTTTT; CDR3: CASGLYSGVGTGELFF; D: -; size: -; J: TRBJ2-2; V: TRBV12-5
DNA: TGCGCCAGCAGTGGGATATTGGGGTTAAGGAATGAGCAGTTCTTC; CDR3: CASSGILGLRNEQFF; D: -; size: -; J: TRBJ2-1; V: TRBV10-1
DNA: TGTGCCAGCAGCGTGGGCGGGGACAGGGCTACTGAAGCTTTCTTT; CDR3: CASSVGGDRATEAFF; D: TRBD1; size: -; J: TRBJ1-1; V: TRBV9
DNA: TGTGCCAGCAGCAACCAATGGGACAGGGTACACGAGCAGTACTTC; CDR3: CASSNQWDRVHEQYF; D: TRBD1; size: -; J: TRBJ2-7; V: TRBV4-2
DNA: TGTGCCAGCAGTTTGGACAGGTCTGGAAACACCATATATTTT; CDR3: CASSLDRSGNTIYF; D: TRBD1; size: -; J: TRBJ1-3; V: TRBV28
DNA: TGTGCCAGCAGTTTATTGGGAGGAACTAATGAAAAACTGTTTTTT; CDR3: CASSLLGGTNEKLFF; D: -; size: -; J: TRBJ1-4; V: TRBV28
DNA: TGTGCCAGCAGGTACACACAGGGGCTCTCTGGAAACACCATATATTTT; CDR3: CASRYTQGLSGNTIYF; D: TRBD1; size: -; J: TRBJ1-3; V: TRBV6-5
DNA: TGTGCCATCAGTGACCCCACTAGCTACGAGCAGTACTTC; CDR3: CAISDPTSYEQYF; D: -; size: -; J: TRBJ2-7; V: TRBV10-3
DNA: TGTGCCAGCAGCGTGGGGACAGGGTCCGCTAATGAAAAACTGTTTTTT; CDR3: CASSVGTGSANEKLFF; D: TRBD1; size: -; J: TRBJ1-4; V: TRBV9
DNA: TGTGCCAGCAGTTCTGCAGGCGCCTTCTATGGCTACACCTTC; CDR3: CASSSAGAFYGYTF; D: -; size: -; J: TRBJ1-2; V: TRBV6-1
DNA: TGCGCCAGCAGCTCGCTCCCGGCGGGACAGGGCTACGAGCAGTACTTC; CDR3: CASSSLPAGQGYEQYF; D: TRBD1; size: -; J: TRBJ2-7; V: TRBV5-1
DNA: TGTGCCAGCAGCCTCCGGGACAGGGATGGTGGGGATAGCAATCAGCCCCAGCATTTT; CDR3: CASSLRDRDGGDSNQPQHF; D: TRBD1; size: -; J: TRBJ1-5; V: TRBV13
DNA: TGTGCCTGGTACCGGGACAGGGTCCTCGGCTATGGCTACACCTTC; CDR3: CAWYRDRVLGYGYTF; D: TRBD1; size: -; J: TRBJ1-2; V: TRBV30
DNA: TGTGCCAGCAGTTTGGGTACGGGGGCCTCTGAGGGGAAACTGTTTTTT; CDR3: CASSLGTGASEGKLFF; D: -; size: -; J: TRBJ1-4; V: TRBV6-6
DNA: TGCGCCAGCAGCCAAGAGCGACGAGCGGGGGGTGAGACCCAGTACTTC; CDR3: CASSQERRAGGETQYF; D: TRBD2; size: few; J: TRBJ2-5; V: TRBV4-3
DNA: TGCAGCGTTCTGAGCTCCTACGAGCAGTACTTC; CDR3: CSVLSSYEQYF; D: -; size: -; J: TRBJ2-7; V: TRBV29-1
DNA: TGCGCCAGCAGTCAAGGTCTAGCAAGTCCCTACGAGCAGTACTTC; CDR3: CASSQGLASPYEQYF; D: -; size: many; J: TRBJ2-7; V: TRBV4-1
DNA: TGCGCCAGCACCCCCAGGGGAATCAGTTCCTACGAGCAGTACTTC; CDR3: CASTPRGISSYEQYF; D: -; size: -; J: TRBJ2-7; V: TRBV5-1
DNA: TGTGCCAGCAGCTCGCCACCTGGACAGCATGGCTACACCTTC; CDR3: CASSSPPGQHGYTF; D: -; size: -; J: TRBJ1-2; V: TRBV5-4
DNA: TGCGCCAGCAGCTTGGTGGGGCTAGCGGTCACAGATACGCAGTATTTT; CDR3: CASSLVGLAVTDTQYF; D: TRBD2; size: -; J: TRBJ2-3; V: TRBV5-1